Included here is one T cell receptor (beta chain) sequence, with context. The sample originates from a study of blood T cell repertoires in COVID-19. The participants were between roughly 18 and 100 years old and came from some 23 US areas. Clones were sequenced by immunoSEQ multiplex PCR, and TCRdb holds only the in-frame ones, with some missing. Altogether about 260,000 clones are present, around four fifths being singletons, with the ten largest covering 3.5% to 5%. The junction had 5 bases not matched to a gene; V was cut back by 0 bases and J by 4 bases. This CDR3 region has 15 residues. In germline, CDR1 is SGHDT, CDR2 YYEEEE.

The chain couples TRBV5-6 to TRBJ2-5; 8 bases are a match to TRBD2. The TCR sequence derives from a man aged 30 to 45 with acute COVID-19. The material sequenced was PBMCs or T cells enriched from blood (not recorded which). The CDR3 bases are TGTGCCAGCAGCTTGGCCCAGCTAGCGGGAGAGACCCAGTACTTC. The encoded protein is CASSLAQLAGETQYF. Full variable domain (rest looked up from reference TRBV5-6 and TRBJ2-5): DAGVTQSPTHLIKTRGQQVTLRCSPKSGHDTVSWYQQALGQGPQFIFQYYEEEERQRGNFPDRFSGHQFPNYSSELNVNALLLGDSALYLCASSLAQLAGETQYFGPGTRLLVL.